This TCR beta chain was observed in a study of cytomegalovirus exposure and HLA in healthy donors. In the study overall: A previous analysis identified 117 million unique TCR beta sequences derived from around 200 million T cells.

The PCR had 60 Vbeta and 13 Jbeta primers. Profiled with immunoSEQ multiplex PCR; TCRdb holds only in-frame clones, not every one. This sample yields around 210,000 clones, of which roughly three quarters are seen a single time; about 1.7% belongs to the top ten. V was clipped by 8 bases and J by 1 base, with 6 bases between them. CDR1 is MNHNY and CDR2 is SVGAGI in the germline V gene (reference sequence). The length of the CDR3 is 11 residues. Specimen: PBMCs. This receptor was identified in a man between 45 and 60 years old in good health and CMV-seronegative. This chain links TRBV6-6 with TRBJ2-7; D is uncertain. The chain's CDR3 is CASGASYEQYF. CDR3 nucleotides: TGTGCCAGCGGAGCGTCCTACGAGCAGTACTTC.